This TCR beta chain was observed in a study of siplizumab effects on memory and regulatory T cells (dated by TCRdb to 2018 to 2020). General notes on the study: The study examined how the anti-CD2 antibody siplizumab affects alloreactive T-cell subsets in allogeneic mixed lymphocyte reactions built from human PBMCs. Paper-wide results and their limitations: Roughly 75-95% of proliferating CD4+ or CD8+ clones could not be assigned a naive or memory phenotype. Siplizumab significantly reduced the cumulative frequency of alloreactive sequences traceable to unstimulated CD4+ memory T cells. The suppressive function of proliferating Tregs from siplizumab cultures was not functionally confirmed. Of the alloreactive CD4+ clones that could be mapped, the Treg-derived share averaged about 67% with siplizumab compared with under 35% in control reactions. Because sequences below about 10^-5 frequency were poorly captured, only a minor fraction of alloreactive clones could be mapped to unstimulated subsets. Greater diversity appeared to be present in unstimulated naive T cells than in memory T cells, and a substantial contribution to the alloresponse seemed to be made by naive cells.

TCRbeta CDR3 sequencing was performed on sorted unstimulated T cells and on proliferating T cells recovered from mixed lymphocyte reactions. Fresh whole blood from approximately ten HLA-typed healthy donors was used to isolate PBMCs. Unstimulated CD4+ non-regulatory T cells were FACS-sorted to map the origin of alloreactive clones. Library creation used the immunoSEQ multiplex PCR assay. The deep sequencing platform assayed about 10^5 TCR templates per sample. Genomic DNA extracted from sorted T cells was used for TCRbeta CDR3 sequencing. The original methods were these. Clonal analysis of TCRbeta CDR3 data was done in the R programming language. Unstimulated samples were compared with post-reaction CFSE-low samples to define alloreactive CD4+ and CD8+ clones. Regulatory or non-regulatory origin of alloreactive CD4+ clones was assigned by matching sequences to the sorted unstimulated Treg and non-Treg repertoires. Entries here come from immuneACCESS through TCRdb and include only in-frame sequences with V and J called. Some clones fail to appear in such tables; in the studies checked, an unresolved V gene covers under half of the shortfall, and the cause of the remainder is unknown. From that table come the V and J calls and clone size; the DNA was used to work out D and trimming. Recorded for this sample are around 110,000 clones; roughly 94% of them occurred a single time. Roughly 1.7% of the sample is taken by the ten largest.

Regarding this clone: The specificity of this receptor is unknown. No base quality values were provided; no much bigger clone lies one nucleotide off.

The cysteine opens and the phenylalanine closes a CDR3 of 15 amino acids. Only CDR3 DNA is held: 45 bases, read in frame from base 1. After removal of 6 bases from V and 5 bases from J, the junction retains 10 bases not matched to a gene. Taken from the germline V gene, the CDR1 and CDR2 loops are SGHAT and FQNNGV. Recombination connected TRBV11-2 to TRBJ2-5; 9 central bases correspond to TRBD2. The sequenced sample was non-Treg CD4+ T cells sorted from blood. The cell subset or site label on this specimen signifies: FACS-sorted unstimulated CD4+ non-regulatory T cells. The TCR comes from a human donor in good health. Here the CDR3 is given as CASRGLAGPGETQYF. The DNA sequence follows: TGTGCCAGCAGGGGGCTAGCGGGGCCCGGGGAGACCCAGTACTTC. The full variable domain, with segments outside the CDR3 supplied by the reference TRBV11-2 and TRBJ2-5 proteins, appears as EAGVAQSPRYKIIEKRQSVAFWCNPISGHATLYWYQQILGQGPKLLIQFQNNGVVDDSQLPKDRFSAERLKGVDSTLKIQPAKLEDSAVYLCASRGLAGPGETQYFGPGTRLLVL.